This record covers a single T cell receptor (beta chain). Its cognate antigen is unknown. Trimming pared 2 bases from V and 5 bases from J, leaving 10 bases between. The CDR3 is made up of 14 amino acids. Germline V gene sequence: CDR1 MNHEY, CDR2 SVGAGI. This sample was taken from a study of T cell responses to AZD1222 COVID-19 vaccine. Notes on the study in general: There were vaccine-associated CD4 TCRs across spike, dominant at 160-218 and 743-854. Nearly half of the spike-specific TCRs reportedly recognize variant regions that carry no mutations.

The data were produced by immunoSEQ multiplex PCR, yet TCRdb's version contains in-frame clones alone and is incomplete. The table lists about 100,000 clones, 80% to 95% of them singletons. The sequence came from an adult who received the AZD1222 COVID-19 vaccine. The genes are TRBV6-5 and TRBJ2-1; tentatively, D is TRBD2 (5 bases). Sequences were derived from peripheral blood, sampled 28 days after the second AZD1222 dose. The CDR3 DNA reads TGTGCCAGCAGTTACCGGGGAGCCCACAATGAGCAGTTCTTC. This sequence encodes CASSYRGAHNEQFF.